This TCR beta chain was found in a study of neurological immune-mediated disorders. This clonotype was detected many times. Synthesis of cDNA was accomplished via 5'RACE employing 10-nucleotide random UMIs. One entry per CDR3 protein, called by TCRdb with MiXCR from the 5' RACE reads. The table records some 15,000 distinct CDR3 sequences, roughly 10% of them present only once. The TCR sequence derives from a woman between 35 and 50 years old in good health. The sequenced sample consisted of PBMCs.

CDR3 sequence: CASATDGNYGYTF. DNA of the CDR3: TGCGCCAGCGCAACAGACGGGAACTATGGCTACACCTTC. The chain is built from TRBV5-1 and TRBJ1-2; D is unresolved. CDR1 SGHRS and CDR2 YFSETQ come from the germline V gene. The CDR3 contains 13 residues. The V end was cut by 7 bases, the J end by 2 bases, with 12 bases between.